The 5 T cell receptor beta chains below all came from one sample that was sequenced in a study of Graves' ophthalmopathy and Graves' hyperthyroidism. Amplification from RNA transcripts yielded the TCR beta CDR3 regions. Investigators did first-round RT-PCR with HTBI primers, then second-round multiplex PCR. MiXCR, run by TCRdb on the multiplex PCR reads, gives a single entry per CDR3 protein. This repertoire shows some 350,000 distinct CDR3 sequences, about 17% found once; its top ten account for roughly 2.4%. The sequenced sample consisted of peripheral blood. The source of these receptors is an adult woman with stable Graves' hyperthyroidism.

This clonotype showed up many times. The rearrangement uses TRBV24-1 and TRBJ2-7; possibly TRBD1 for D (6 bases). CDR3 length: 14 residues. V dropped 4 bases and J dropped 3 bases, with 12 bases sitting between them. Germline CDR1 is KGHDR and CDR2 is SFDVKD. The CDR3 coding sequence is TGTGCCACCAGTGAAGGATCCAGGGGCTACGAGCAGTACTTC. Its protein product is CATSEGSRGYEQYF.

This clonotype was counted at least ten times. The rearrangement links TRBV24-1 to TRBJ2-5; possibly TRBD1 for D (7 bases). The germline CDR1 and CDR2 sequences are KGHDR and SFDVKD. With 3 bases removed from V and 5 bases from J, the gap between germline ends came to 18 bases. The CDR3 totals 16 residues. This chain's CDR3 is CATSDAGRDSGETQYF. CDR3 nucleotide sequence: TGTGCCACCAGTGATGCCGGACGGGACAGCGGGGAGACCCAGTACTTC.

This clonotype was seen repeatedly, ten times or more. The chain joins TRBV20-1 to TRBJ2-7; D not resolved. CDR3 size: 14 residues. The V end lost 1 base, the J end lost 1 base, and 11 bases lay between the germline ends. Per the germline V gene, CDR1 is DFQATT and CDR2 is SNEGSKA (reference sequence). The CDR3: CSARGLDRSYEQYF. For the CDR3, the DNA is TGCAGTGCTAGAGGATTAGACCGATCCTACGAGCAGTACTTC.

This clonotype was seen ten or more times. The chain couples TRBV12-3 or TRBV12-4 to TRBJ2-7; 9 bases align to TRBD2. V was pared by 6 bases and J by 2 bases, with 8 bases of the junction left unmatched. There are 15 residues in the CDR3. The CDR3 spells CASSLGAGGTYEQYF. CDR3 nucleotides: TGTGCCAGCAGCTTGGGAGCGGGAGGAACCTACGAGCAGTACTTC.

This clonotype occurred many times. The chain recombines TRBV28 with TRBJ1-2, with D hard to call. Germline V gene lookup returns CDR1 MDHEN and CDR2 SYDVKM. The CDR3 contains 8 residues. CDR3 loop: CGVGGYTF. The CDR3 region has the DNA TGTGGCGTGGGAGGCTACACCTTC.